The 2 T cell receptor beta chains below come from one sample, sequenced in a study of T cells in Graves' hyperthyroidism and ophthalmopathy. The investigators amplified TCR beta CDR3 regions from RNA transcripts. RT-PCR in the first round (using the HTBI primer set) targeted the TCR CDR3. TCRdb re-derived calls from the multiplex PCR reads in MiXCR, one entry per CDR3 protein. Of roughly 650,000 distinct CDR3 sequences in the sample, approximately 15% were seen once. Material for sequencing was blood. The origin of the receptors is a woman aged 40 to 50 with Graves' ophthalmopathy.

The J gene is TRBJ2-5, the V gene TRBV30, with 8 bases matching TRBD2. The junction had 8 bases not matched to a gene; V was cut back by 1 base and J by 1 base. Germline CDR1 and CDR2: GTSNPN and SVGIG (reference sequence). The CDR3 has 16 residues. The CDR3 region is CAWSGSWRGAQETQYF. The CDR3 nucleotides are TGTGCCTGGAGTGGGTCGTGGCGGGGGGCCCAAGAGACCCAGTACTTC. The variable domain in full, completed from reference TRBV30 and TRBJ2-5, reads SQTIHQWPATLVQPVGSPLSLECTVEGTSNPNLYWYRQAAGRGLQLLFYSVGIGQISSEVPQNLSASRPQDRQFILSSKKLLLSDSGFYLCAWSGSWRGAQETQYFGPGTRLLVL.

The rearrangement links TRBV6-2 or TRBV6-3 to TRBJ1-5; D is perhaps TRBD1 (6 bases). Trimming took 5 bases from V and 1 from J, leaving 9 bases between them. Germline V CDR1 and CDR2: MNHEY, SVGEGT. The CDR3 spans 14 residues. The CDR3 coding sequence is TGTGCCAGCAGTGAGGACAGAAGCAATCAGCCCCAGCATTTT. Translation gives CASSEDRSNQPQHF.